The 27 T cell receptor beta chains given below trace back to one sample, sequenced in a study of long-term antiretroviral therapy in people with HIV. Version v3.0 of the immunoSEQ assay was performed at survey level. This table comes from immunoSEQ multiplex PCR, and its TCRdb copy is limited to in-frame clones, with some not included. Found here are 25,000 to 35,000 clones, 80% to 90% of them singletons; the top ten hold about 3.9%. Sequences were derived from unsorted PBMCs, sampled 1.8 years after starting antiretroviral therapy. These receptors were taken from a woman between 18 and 29 years old with HIV.

Written as DNA, the CDR3 is TGTGCCAGCAGCTTAGATCCGCAGGGCAACTACGAGCAGTACTTC. It translates to CASSLDPQGNYEQYF. The rearrangement uses TRBV11-2 and TRBJ2-7; D may be TRBD1 (5 bases). Trimming stripped 0 bases from V and 3 bases from J, with 12 bases between. This CDR3 is 15 amino acids long. Looked up from germline, CDR1 is SGHAT and CDR2 is FQNNGV.

The V gene is TRBV28, the J gene TRBJ2-7, with D perhaps TRBD1 or TRBD2 (5 bases each). Germline CDR1 and CDR2: MDHEN and SYDVKM. The CDR3 spans 14 residues. The V and J ends lost 7 bases and 2 bases respectively, with 15 bases between them. CDR3 sequence reads: CASTPPRGAYEQYF. As DNA, the CDR3 is TGTGCCAGCACCCCCCCGAGGGGAGCCTACGAGCAGTACTTC. Full variable domain (remainder filled in from reference TRBV28 and TRBJ2-7): DVKVTQSSRYLVKRTGEKVFLECVQDMDHENMFWYRQDPGLGLRLIYFSYDVKMKEKGDIPEGYSVSREKKERFSLILESASTNQTSMYLCASTPPRGAYEQYFGPGTRLTVT.

The V gene is TRBV4-3, the J gene TRBJ2-7; tentative D call: TRBD2 (5 bases). The germline CDR1 and CDR2 sequences are LGHNA and YSLEER. This CDR3 region has 17 residues. V was clipped by 0 bases and J by 5 bases, with 20 bases between them. The CDR3 loop reads CASSQDQGRIGLHEQYF. In nucleotides, the CDR3 is TGCGCCAGCAGCCAAGATCAAGGGAGAATCGGACTCCACGAGCAGTACTTC.

The chain carries TRBV7-9 and TRBJ2-5; TRBD1 aligns across 9 bases. V gave up 5 bases and J gave up 5 bases; unmatched junction bases: 9. Germline V CDR1 and CDR2: SEHNR, FQNEAQ (reference sequence). The CDR3 consists of 15 residues. DNA for the CDR3: TGTGCCAGCAGCCCCCGGGACAGGGAGTCGGAGACCCAGTACTTC. Amino acids: CASSPRDRESETQYF.

This rearrangement joins TRBV7-2 to TRBJ2-7; 9 bases agree with TRBD1. Germline loops: CDR1 SGHTA, CDR2 FQGNSA. The ends lost 3 bases at V and 4 bases at J; junction bases unmatched: 10. This CDR3 has 16 amino acids. CDR3 DNA sequence: TGTGCCAGCAGCTTTACCGGGACAGGGATTCTTTACGAGCAGTACTTC. Translating it yields CASSFTGTGILYEQYF.

The V and J genes are TRBV4-1 and TRBJ2-4, with unresolved D. Germline V gene sequence: CDR1 MGHRA, CDR2 YSYEKL. Trimming shortened V by 0 bases and J by 7 bases, and 16 bases separated the two germline ends. The CDR3 has 16 residues. CDR3 protein: CASSQDPLVLGNIQYF. In nucleotides, the CDR3 is TGCGCCAGCAGCCAAGACCCCTTAGTCCTGGGGAACATTCAGTACTTC.

The genes are TRBV29-1 and TRBJ2-7; D is ambiguous. V was clipped by 1 base and J by 5 bases, with 12 bases between them. Per germline, CDR1 SQVTM and CDR2 ANQGSEA. This CDR3 region has 13 residues. In nucleotides, the CDR3 is TGCAGCGTTGAAGGGGGTGACGCCCACGAGCAGTACTTC. Protein sequence: CSVEGGDAHEQYF.

The chain links TRBV7-9 to TRBJ2-7; 10 bases match TRBD2. CDR1 and CDR2 from the germline V gene are SEHNR and FQNEAQ (reference sequence). V dropped 1 base and J dropped 3; count of bases not matched to a gene: 3. The CDR3 sequence is 15 residues long. The CDR3 sequence: CASSLELAGDYEQYF. The DNA for the CDR3 is TGTGCCAGCAGCTTAGAGCTAGCGGGAGACTACGAGCAGTACTTC.

The chain couples TRBV27 to TRBJ2-7, with 8 bases identical to TRBD1. Looked up from germline, CDR1 is MNHEY and CDR2 is SMNVEV (reference sequence). J lost 5 bases, V lost 2 bases, and 8 bases had no gene match. This CDR3 comprises 15 residues. CDR3 region: CASSLNFQGAHEQYF. The DNA of the CDR3 is TGTGCCAGCAGTTTAAACTTCCAGGGGGCACACGAGCAGTACTTC.

The rearrangement joins TRBV6-1 to TRBJ1-5; 8 bases match TRBD1. The germline gives CDR1 MNHNS, CDR2 SASEGT. The CDR3 contains 15 residues. J was trimmed by 3 bases and V by 5 bases; bases with no gene match: 6. CDR3 in DNA: TGTGCCAGCAGTTCGCCAGGGGGCGTCAATCAGCCCCAGCATTTT. It yields the protein CASSSPGGVNQPQHF.

The genes are TRBV19 and TRBJ2-2; TRBD2 agrees at 8 bases. Trimming cost V 7 bases and J 11 bases; bases outside gene matches: 12. The V gene's germline CDR1 is LNHDA and CDR2 SQIVND (reference sequence). This CDR3 spans 14 amino acids. The CDR3 region is CASTFLSGKVELFF. CDR3 DNA sequence: TGTGCCAGTACATTCCTTAGCGGGAAGGTTGAGCTGTTTTTT.

This chain uses TRBV6-5 with TRBJ2-7; no definite D call. CDR1 and CDR2 (germline): MNHEY, SVGAGI. The CDR3 extends over 11 amino acids. The ends were cut back, 6 bases at V and 6 bases at J, with 9 bases in the middle. In nucleotides, the CDR3 is TGTGCCAGCAGAGGTTTAGGCGAGCAGTACTTC. Encoded protein: CASRGLGEQYF.

As DNA, the CDR3 is TGTGCCAGCAGCCCCCAACGGGATTATTATAATTCACCCCTCCACTTT. Protein sequence: CASSPQRDYYNSPLHF. This chain connects TRBV5-6 to TRBJ1-6, with no clear D. The V gene lost 4 bases and the J gene lost 4 bases, with 15 bases spanning the gap. Germline CDR1 is SGHDT and CDR2 is YYEEEE. The CDR3 loop spans 16 amino acids.

This rearrangement joins TRBV28 to TRBJ2-5, with D possibly TRBD1 on 6 matching bases. This CDR3 contains 11 residues. CDR1 MDHEN and CDR2 SYDVKM come from the germline V gene. V lost 6 bases and J lost 5, with 7 bases in between. The CDR3 sequence is CASRRGETQYF. CDR3 coding DNA: TGTGCCAGCAGGAGGGGGGAGACCCAGTACTTC. The full variable domain, rest sourced from reference TRBV28 and TRBJ2-5, is DVKVTQSSRYLVKRTGEKVFLECVQDMDHENMFWYRQDPGLGLRLIYFSYDVKMKEKGDIPEGYSVSREKKERFSLILESASTNQTSMYLCASRRGETQYFGPGTRLLVL.

This chain joins TRBV5-1 and TRBJ2-5; TRBD2 matches at 8 bases. Trimming cost V 10 bases and J 3 bases; bases outside gene matches: 5. Germline V gene data show CDR1 as SGHRS and CDR2 as YFSETQ. CDR3 length: 12 amino acids. The CDR3 bases are TGCGCCCCCATACTAGCGGAAGAGACCCAGTACTTC. It encodes CAPILAEETQYF. The variable domain in full, with the rest retrieved from reference TRBV5-1 and TRBJ2-5, is KAGVTQTPRYLIKTRGQQVTLSCSPISGHRSVSWYQQTPGQGLQFLFEYFSETQRNKGNFPGRFSGRQFSNSRSEMNVSTLELGDSALYLCAPILAEETQYFGPGTRLLVL.

The rearrangement links TRBV27 to TRBJ1-2; D is unresolved. The CDR3 extends over 15 amino acids. Trimming shortened V by 1 base and J by 6 bases, and 15 bases separated the two germline ends. The germline gives CDR1 MNHEY, CDR2 SMNVEV (reference sequence). The CDR3 sequence: CASSLYPVETDGYTF. The CDR3 nucleotides read TGTGCCAGCAGTTTATACCCGGTGGAAACGGATGGCTACACCTTC.

The chain combines TRBV15 with TRBJ2-1, with D unresolved. The CDR3 extends over 18 amino acids. The germline V gene encodes CDR1 LNHNV and CDR2 YYDKDF (reference sequence). Trimming removed 0 bases at V and 0 bases at J, with 15 bases between. The CDR3 coding sequence is TGTGCCACCAGCAGAGAAGGCCCGGGCCGTACCTCCTACAATGAGCAGTTCTTC. It yields the protein CATSREGPGRTSYNEQFF.

The chain couples TRBV9 to TRBJ2-5, with D perhaps being TRBD1 or TRBD2 (6 bases each). Germline V gives CDR1 SGDLS, CDR2 YYNGEE. The CDR3 extends over 15 amino acids. V was trimmed by 4 bases and J by 5 bases, leaving 18 bases between them. The CDR3 spells CASSRGGIGMETQYF. The DNA for the CDR3 is TGTGCCAGCAGCCGAGGGGGGATTGGAATGGAGACCCAGTACTTC.

The V and J genes are TRBV7-2 and TRBJ2-3, with 7 positions matching TRBD1. The CDR3 is 15 amino acids. J was trimmed by 0 bases and V by 6 bases; bases with no gene match: 6. Per the germline V gene, CDR1 is SGHTA and CDR2 is FQGNSA. The CDR3 loop reads CASSKTQGSTDTQYF. Written as DNA, the CDR3 is TGTGCCAGCAGTAAGACACAGGGGAGCACAGATACGCAGTATTTT.

The chain uses TRBV6-6 and TRBJ1-5; the match to TRBD1 covers 7 bases. Germline V lookup: CDR1 MNHNY, CDR2 SVGAGI (reference sequence). The CDR3 length is 13 residues. V lost 9 bases to trimming and J lost 2 bases; unmatched junction nucleotides: 4. Here the CDR3 DNA reads TGTGCCAGTGCAGGGACAGGCAATCAGCCCCAGCATTTT. Encoded protein: CASAGTGNQPQHF.

V is TRBV18 and J is TRBJ2-7; tentatively, D is TRBD2 (5 bases). The V end was cut by 4 bases, the J end by 5 bases, with 15 bases between. CDR1 and CDR2 (germline): KGHSH, LQKENI. The length of the CDR3 is 14 residues. CDR3 amino acids: CASSLSDGNHEQYF. Written as DNA, the CDR3 is TGTGCCAGCTCACTTTCGGACGGGAACCACGAGCAGTACTTC.

J is TRBJ2-3 and V is TRBV4-3; 9 nucleotides agree with TRBD2. Germline trimming cut 4 bases from V and 6 bases from J; bases unmatched to any gene: 5. This CDR3 is 14 amino acids long. The V gene's germline CDR1 is LGHNA and CDR2 YSLEER. DNA for the CDR3: TGCGCCAGCAGCCTAGCGGGAGTCGACGATACGCAGTATTTT. Translation: CASSLAGVDDTQYF.

The chain is built from TRBV7-6 and TRBJ1-5; 11 nucleotides line up with TRBD1. The V segment lost 5 bases and the J segment 6 bases; nucleotides outside the gene matches: 6. There are 15 residues in the CDR3. Germline V gene lookup returns CDR1 SGHVS and CDR2 FNYEAQ. The CDR3: CASSPGQGVGQPQHF. The CDR3 bases are TGTGCCAGCAGCCCGGGACAGGGGGTGGGTCAGCCCCAGCATTTT.

This chain joins TRBV5-6 and TRBJ2-1, with 7 bases that match TRBD1. Trimming at V came to 4 bases and at J to 5 bases, leaving 9 bases not matched to a gene. CDR3 size: 15 residues. The germline V gene has CDR1 SGHDT and CDR2 YYEEEE. The CDR3: CASSPLTGTDNEQFF. The CDR3 DNA reads TGTGCCAGCAGCCCCTTGACCGGGACAGACAATGAGCAGTTCTTC.

This chain links TRBV2 with TRBJ2-7, with D possibly TRBD2 on 7 matching bases. V lost 3 bases and J lost 1, with 10 bases in between. This CDR3 is 14 amino acids long. The germline V gene has CDR1 SNHLY and CDR2 FYNNEI. This CDR3 reads CASSDRGGSYEQYF. As DNA, the CDR3 is TGTGCCAGCAGTGACAGGGGAGGGTCCTACGAGCAGTACTTC.

The V and J genes are TRBV4-1 and TRBJ1-5; maybe TRBD1 (6 bases). The CDR3 has 15 residues. Trimming pared 5 bases from V and 0 bases from J, leaving 11 bases between. Germline CDR1 and CDR2: MGHRA and YSYEKL. In nucleotides, the CDR3 is TGCGCCAGCAGCTCCCGGACAGATAGCAATCAGCCCCAGCATTTT. Protein product: CASSSRTDSNQPQHF.

This clone showed up just a few times. The chain has TRBV27 and TRBJ2-7, with unresolved D. This CDR3 has 13 residues. V lost 3 bases to trimming and J lost 3 bases, with 9 bases between them. Germline lookup yields CDR1 MNHEY and CDR2 SMNVEV (reference sequence). CDR3 coding DNA: TGTGCCAGCAGTTTCGGCCGTCACTACGAGCAGTACTTC. Translated: CASSFGRHYEQYF.